Listed here are 7 T cell receptor beta chains from one sample, sequenced in a study of T cells after yellow fever vaccination. TCRdb processed the 5' RACE reads anew with MiXCR; each CDR3 protein has one entry. The sample carries about 310,000 distinct CDR3 sequences, 3% to 4.5% recorded once. The sequences come from PBMCs, collected on the day of the yellow fever booster vaccination. These receptors all stem from a man aged 18 to 30 who received the YFV17D yellow fever vaccine.

This sequence joins TRBV7-2 and TRBJ1-2; possibly TRBD1 for D (5 bases). Trimming took off 1 base at V and 4 bases at J, with 13 bases between the two ends. CDR1 is SGHTA, CDR2 FQGNSA, per germline. CDR3 length: 15 amino acids. Here the CDR3 DNA reads TGTGCCAGCAGCTTAGGGGGAAGGGGTCCCTATGGCTACACCTTC. This encodes CASSLGGRGPYGYTF.

CDR3 nucleotides: TGTGCCAGCAGTCAAAGGGGCGGCACCACAGATACGCAGTATTTT. It specifies CASSQRGGTTDTQYF. The chain has TRBV7-3 and TRBJ2-3, with a weak D call TRBD1 (5 bases). With 6 bases removed from V and 2 bases from J, the gap between germline ends came to 15 bases. The CDR3 covers 15 residues. The germline CDR1 and CDR2 sequences are SGHTA and FQGTGA.

At least ten counts were recorded for this clonotype. CDR3 sequence reads: CASSRTGEFYGYTF. CDR3 DNA sequence: TGCGCCAGCAGCCGGACAGGAGAATTCTATGGCTACACCTTC. The chain joins TRBV5-1 to TRBJ1-2; 7 bases are shared with TRBD1. Per germline, CDR1 SGHRS and CDR2 YFSETQ. The CDR3 totals 14 residues. V lost 4 bases and J lost 4; bases outside the gene matches: 7.

The J gene is TRBJ1-2, the V gene TRBV5-4; 9 bases fit TRBD1. After removal of 2 bases from V and 6 bases from J, the junction contained 8 bases not matched to a gene. Germline assignment: CDR1 SGHNT and CDR2 YYREEE (reference sequence). This CDR3 has 15 amino acids. The DNA of the CDR3 is TGTGCCAGCAGCTTAAACAGGGGGCGCTTACATGGCTACACCTTC. Translating gives CASSLNRGRLHGYTF. Using reference TRBV5-4 and TRBJ1-2 for the parts outside the CDR3, the full variable domain is ETGVTQSPTHLIKTRGQQVTLRCSSQSGHNTVSWYQQALGQGPQFIFQYYREEENGRGNFPPRFSGLQFPNYSSELNVNALELDDSALYLCASSLNRGRLHGYTFGSGTRLTVV.

At least ten counts were recorded for this clonotype. The chain couples TRBV5-1 to TRBJ1-2, with D maybe TRBD1 (6 bases). Trimming stripped 2 bases from V and 7 bases from J, with 12 bases between. Germline V gene sequence: CDR1 SGHRS, CDR2 YFSETQ. CDR3 size: 13 residues. The CDR3 bases are TGCGCCAGCAGCTTCGGACAGTTAGGTGGCTACACCTTC. Protein: CASSFGQLGGYTF.

This clonotype has ten or more counts. The chain joins TRBV29-1 to TRBJ2-5; D is undetermined. CDR1 SQVTM and CDR2 ANQGSEA come from the germline V gene. The CDR3 runs 13 residues. The germline V and J ends were trimmed by 2 bases and 3 bases, with 10 bases remaining between them. The CDR3, as DNA: TGCAGCGTTGAACCCATTGAGGAAGAGACCCAGTACTTC. Translating gives CSVEPIEEETQYF.

The chain couples TRBV7-3 to TRBJ2-3; 8 bases agree with TRBD2. J gave up 0 bases and V 5 bases, and 7 bases lay outside the gene matches. The CDR3 extends over 16 amino acids. Germline loops: CDR1 SGHTA, CDR2 FQGTGA. CDR3 sequence reads: CASSPLSGASTDTQYF. Written as DNA, the CDR3 is TGTGCCAGCAGCCCCCTTAGCGGGGCTAGCACAGATACGCAGTATTTT.